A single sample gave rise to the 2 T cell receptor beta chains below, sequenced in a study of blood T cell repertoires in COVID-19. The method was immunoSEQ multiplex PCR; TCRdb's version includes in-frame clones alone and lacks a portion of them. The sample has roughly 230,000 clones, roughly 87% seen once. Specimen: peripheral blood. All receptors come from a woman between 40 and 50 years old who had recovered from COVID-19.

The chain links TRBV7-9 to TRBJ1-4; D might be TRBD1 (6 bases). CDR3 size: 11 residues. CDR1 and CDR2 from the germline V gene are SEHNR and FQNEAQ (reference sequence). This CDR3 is CAAAGAEKLFF. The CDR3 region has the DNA TGTGCGGCTGCAGGGGCTGAAAAACTGTTTTTT.

CDR3 region: CASRQDTEAFF. The CDR3 DNA reads as TGTGCCAGCCGCCAGGACACTGAAGCTTTCTTT. This rearrangement joins TRBV6-5 to TRBJ1-1, with no clear D. Deletions cut 8 bases from V and 3 bases from J, with 7 bases between. CDR3 length equals 11 residues. The germline CDR1 and CDR2 sequences are MNHEY and SVGAGI.